What follows is one TCR beta chain and its context. The entry originates in a study of blood T cell repertoires in COVID-19. At the level of the study: Acute and convalescent COVID-19 samples came from the United States, Italy and Spain. Sources were T cells, B-cell-depleted T cells, or PBMCs; the material itself was cDNA or gDNA.

Germline V gene sequence: CDR1 SNHLY, CDR2 FYNNEI. The germline V and J ends were trimmed by 7 bases and 7 bases, with 13 bases remaining between them. This CDR3 has 13 residues. Per the study methods: Reference gene primer amplification gave nucleated cell count estimates. Sequenced by immunoSEQ multiplex PCR; TCRdb stores in-frame clones only, minus some. The V and J calls and clone size were taken over from that table, and D and trimming were inferred from the DNA. The data show about 71,000 clones, 80% to 90% seen once. This clonotype was sampled from a human donor in a cohort sampled during active COVID-19. What was sequenced was peripheral blood. This chain uses TRBV2 with TRBJ2-2, with D hard to call. CDR3 in amino acids: CASIAAQFGELFF. The CDR3 DNA sequence: TGTGCCAGCATTGCGGCACAATTCGGGGAGCTGTTTTTT.